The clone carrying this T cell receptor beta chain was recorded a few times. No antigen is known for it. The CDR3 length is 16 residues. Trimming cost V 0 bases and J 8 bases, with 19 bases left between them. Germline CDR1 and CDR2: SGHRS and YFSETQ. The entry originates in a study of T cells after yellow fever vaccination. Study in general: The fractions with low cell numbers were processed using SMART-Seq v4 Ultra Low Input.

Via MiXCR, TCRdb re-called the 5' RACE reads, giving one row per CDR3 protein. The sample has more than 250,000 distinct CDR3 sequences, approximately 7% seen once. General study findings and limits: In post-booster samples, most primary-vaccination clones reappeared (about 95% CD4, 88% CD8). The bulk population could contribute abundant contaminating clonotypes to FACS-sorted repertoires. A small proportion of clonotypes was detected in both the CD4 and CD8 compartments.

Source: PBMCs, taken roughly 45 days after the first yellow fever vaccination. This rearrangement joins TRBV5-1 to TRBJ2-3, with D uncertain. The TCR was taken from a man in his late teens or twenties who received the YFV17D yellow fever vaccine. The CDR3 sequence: CASSLALTPPAGTQYF. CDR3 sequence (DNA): TGCGCCAGCAGCTTGGCCCTGACCCCACCTGCAGGTACGCAGTATTTT.